This T cell receptor (beta chain) is drawn from a study of T cell responses to AZD1222 COVID-19 vaccine. This clone appeared a single time. Its antigen is still unknown. The CDR3 totals 11 residues. The germline V and J ends were trimmed by 8 bases and 1 base, with 3 bases remaining between them. Germline lookup yields CDR1 MNHEY and CDR2 SVGAGI. Whole-study results and caveats: At baseline, just five to seven AZD1222 recipients tested seropositive. The reported proportion of spike-specific TCRs targeting unmutated variant regions was nearly half.

Data came from immunoSEQ multiplex PCR; TCRdb stores just in-frame clones and leaves some out. The sample yields 170,000 or so clones, less than 95% seen once. The receptor was derived from an adult in good health. The sample consisted of peripheral blood, taken on day 0 of AZD1222 vaccination. The rearrangement uses TRBV6-5 and TRBJ1-5; D remains unclear. CDR3 coding DNA: TGTGCCAGCCGAAGCAATCAGCCCCAGCATTTT. This codes for CASRSNQPQHF.